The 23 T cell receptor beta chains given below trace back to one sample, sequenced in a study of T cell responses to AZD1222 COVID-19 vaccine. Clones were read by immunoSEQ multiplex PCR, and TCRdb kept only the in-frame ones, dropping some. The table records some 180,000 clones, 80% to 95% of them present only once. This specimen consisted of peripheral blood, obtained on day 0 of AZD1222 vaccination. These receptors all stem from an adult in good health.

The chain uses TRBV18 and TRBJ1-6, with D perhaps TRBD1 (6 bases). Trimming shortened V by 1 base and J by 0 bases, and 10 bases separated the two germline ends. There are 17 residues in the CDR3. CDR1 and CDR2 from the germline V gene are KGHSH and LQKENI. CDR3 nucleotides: TGTGCCAGCTCACCACAGGGGGACCTCTCCTATAATTCACCCCTCCACTTT. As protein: CASSPQGDLSYNSPLHF.

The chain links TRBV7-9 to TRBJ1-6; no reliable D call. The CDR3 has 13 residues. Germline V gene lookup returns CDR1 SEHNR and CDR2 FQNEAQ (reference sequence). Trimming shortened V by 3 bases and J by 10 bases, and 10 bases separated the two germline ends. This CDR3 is CASSLFEDSPLHF. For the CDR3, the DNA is TGTGCCAGCAGCTTGTTCGAGGACTCACCCCTCCACTTT.

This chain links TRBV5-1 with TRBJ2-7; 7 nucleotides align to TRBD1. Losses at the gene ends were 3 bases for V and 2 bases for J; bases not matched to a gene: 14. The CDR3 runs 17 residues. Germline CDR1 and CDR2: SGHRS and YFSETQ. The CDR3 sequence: CASSWGAGTVSTYEQYF. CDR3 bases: TGCGCCAGCAGCTGGGGTGCCGGGACAGTCTCTACCTACGAGCAGTACTTC.

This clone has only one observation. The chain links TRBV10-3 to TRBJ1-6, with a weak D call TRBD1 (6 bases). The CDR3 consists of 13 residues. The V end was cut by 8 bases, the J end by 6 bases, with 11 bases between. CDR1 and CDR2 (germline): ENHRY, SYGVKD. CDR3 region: CAIGYRVNSPLHF. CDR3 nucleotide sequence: TGTGCCATCGGCTACAGGGTTAATTCACCCCTCCACTTT.

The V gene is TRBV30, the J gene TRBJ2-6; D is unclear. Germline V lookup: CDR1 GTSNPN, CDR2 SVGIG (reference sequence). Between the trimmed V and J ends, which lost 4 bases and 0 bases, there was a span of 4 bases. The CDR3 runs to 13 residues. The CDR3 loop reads CAWNPSGANVLTF. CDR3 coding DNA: TGTGCCTGGAACCCCTCTGGGGCCAACGTCCTGACTTTC.

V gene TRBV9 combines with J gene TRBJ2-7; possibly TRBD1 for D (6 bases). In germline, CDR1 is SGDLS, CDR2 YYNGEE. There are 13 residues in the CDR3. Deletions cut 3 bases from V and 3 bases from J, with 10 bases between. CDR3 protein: CASSDRTDYEQYF. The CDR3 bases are TGTGCCAGCAGCGATCGGACAGACTACGAGCAGTACTTC.

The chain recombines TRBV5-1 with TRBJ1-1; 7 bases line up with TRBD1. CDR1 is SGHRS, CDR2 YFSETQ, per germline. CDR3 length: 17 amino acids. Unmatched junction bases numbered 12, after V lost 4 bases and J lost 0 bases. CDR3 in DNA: TGCGCCAGCAGCCCCCCAACCGCTCAGGGGGTGAACACTGAAGCTTTCTTT. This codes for CASSPPTAQGVNTEAFF.

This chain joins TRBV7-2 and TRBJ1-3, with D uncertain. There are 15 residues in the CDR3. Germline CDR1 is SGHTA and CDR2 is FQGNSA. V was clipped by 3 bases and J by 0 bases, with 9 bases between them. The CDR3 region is CASSFRVNSGNTIYF. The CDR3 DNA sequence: TGTGCCAGCAGCTTTAGGGTGAACTCTGGAAACACCATATATTTT. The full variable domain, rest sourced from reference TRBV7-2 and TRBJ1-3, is GAGVSQSPSNKVTEKGKDVELRCDPISGHTALYWYRQSLGQGLEFLIYFQGNSAPDKSGLPSDRFSAERTGGSVSTLTIQRTQQEDSAVYLCASSFRVNSGNTIYFGEGSWLTVV.

CDR3 DNA: TGTGCCAGCAGCTTATCGCAGGGCCCCTACGAGCAGTACTTC. Residues: CASSLSQGPYEQYF. V is TRBV11-3 and J is TRBJ2-7, with a tentative D call TRBD1 (5 bases). The germline V and J ends were trimmed by 2 bases and 2 bases, with 10 bases remaining between them. The CDR3 is 14 amino acids. The germline V gene encodes CDR1 SGHNT and CDR2 YENEEA.

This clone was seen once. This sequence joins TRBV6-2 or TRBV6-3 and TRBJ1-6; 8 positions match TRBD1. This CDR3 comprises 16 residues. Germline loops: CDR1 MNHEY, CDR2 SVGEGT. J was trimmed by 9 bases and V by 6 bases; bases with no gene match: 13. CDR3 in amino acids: CASSWTGPAVGSPLHF. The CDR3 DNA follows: TGTGCCAGCAGCTGGACAGGGCCCGCCGTTGGTTCACCCCTCCACTTT.

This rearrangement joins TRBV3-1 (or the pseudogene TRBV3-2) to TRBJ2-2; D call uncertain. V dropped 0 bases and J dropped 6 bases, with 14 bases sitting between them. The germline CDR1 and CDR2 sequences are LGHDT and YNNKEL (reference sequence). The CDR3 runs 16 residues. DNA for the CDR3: TGTGCCAGCAGCCAAGATCCCCCCGGTGACTCCGGGGAGCTGTTTTTT. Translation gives CASSQDPPGDSGELFF.

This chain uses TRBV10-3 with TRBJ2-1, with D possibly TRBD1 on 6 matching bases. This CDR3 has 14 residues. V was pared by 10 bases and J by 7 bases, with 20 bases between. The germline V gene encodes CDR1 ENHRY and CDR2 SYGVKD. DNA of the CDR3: TGTGCCACCTCGCTTCAACAGGGTGTGAATGAGCAGTTCTTC. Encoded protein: CATSLQQGVNEQFF.

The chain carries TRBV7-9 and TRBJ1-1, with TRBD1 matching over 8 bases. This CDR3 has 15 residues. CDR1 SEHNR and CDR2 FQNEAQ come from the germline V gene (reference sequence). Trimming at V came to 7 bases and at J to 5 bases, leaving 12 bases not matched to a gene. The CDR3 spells CASTESRDRLTEAFF. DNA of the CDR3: TGTGCCAGCACCGAAAGCAGGGACAGGTTGACTGAAGCTTTCTTT.

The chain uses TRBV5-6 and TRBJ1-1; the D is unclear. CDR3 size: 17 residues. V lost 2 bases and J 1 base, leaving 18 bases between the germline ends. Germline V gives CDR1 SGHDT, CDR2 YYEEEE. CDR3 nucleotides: TGTGCCAGCAGCTTTCTGAATCCGGCCAGCCGGAACACTGAAGCTTTCTTT. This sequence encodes CASSFLNPASRNTEAFF.

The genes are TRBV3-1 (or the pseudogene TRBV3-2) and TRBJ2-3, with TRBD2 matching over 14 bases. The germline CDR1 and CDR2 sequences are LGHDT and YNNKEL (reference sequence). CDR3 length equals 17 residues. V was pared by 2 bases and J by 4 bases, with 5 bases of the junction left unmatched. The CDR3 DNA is TGTGCCAGCAGCCAAAAATGGGGACTAGCGGGGGCAGATACGCAGTATTTT. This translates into CASSQKWGLAGADTQYF.

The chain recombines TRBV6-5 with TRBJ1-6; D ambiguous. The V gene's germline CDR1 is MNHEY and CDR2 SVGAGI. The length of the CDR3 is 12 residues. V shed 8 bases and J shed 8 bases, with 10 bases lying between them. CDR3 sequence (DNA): TGTGCCAGCTATGGGAAGTATTCACCCCTCCACTTT. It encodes CASYGKYSPLHF.

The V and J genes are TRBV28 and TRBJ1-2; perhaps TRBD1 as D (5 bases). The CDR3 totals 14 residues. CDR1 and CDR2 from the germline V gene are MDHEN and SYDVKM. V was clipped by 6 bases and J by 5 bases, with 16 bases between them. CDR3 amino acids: CASSVGDGAYGYTF. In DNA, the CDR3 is TGTGCCAGCAGCGTCGGGGACGGAGCTTATGGCTACACCTTC.

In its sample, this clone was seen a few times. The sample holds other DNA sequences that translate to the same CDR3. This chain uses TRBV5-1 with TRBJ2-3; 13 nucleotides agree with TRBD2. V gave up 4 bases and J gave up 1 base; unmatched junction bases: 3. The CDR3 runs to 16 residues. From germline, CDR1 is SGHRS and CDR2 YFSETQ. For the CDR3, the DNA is TGCGCCAGCAGCCCAGGACTAGCGGGGGGCACAGATACGCAGTATTTT. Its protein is CASSPGLAGGTDTQYF. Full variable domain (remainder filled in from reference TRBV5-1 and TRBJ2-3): KAGVTQTPRYLIKTRGQQVTLSCSPISGHRSVSWYQQTPGQGLQFLFEYFSETQRNKGNFPGRFSGRQFSNSRSEMNVSTLELGDSALYLCASSPGLAGGTDTQYFGPGTRLTVL.

The CDR3 region is CASSQELVVSGNTIYF. The CDR3, as DNA: TGTGCCAGCAGCCAAGAGTTGGTGGTTAGTGGAAACACCATATATTTT. This chain connects TRBV3-1 (or the pseudogene TRBV3-2) to TRBJ1-3, with D hard to call. CDR3 length: 16 amino acids. Germline V lookup: CDR1 LGHDT, CDR2 YNNKEL (reference sequence). Between the trimmed V and J ends, which lost 0 bases and 3 bases, there was a span of 12 bases.

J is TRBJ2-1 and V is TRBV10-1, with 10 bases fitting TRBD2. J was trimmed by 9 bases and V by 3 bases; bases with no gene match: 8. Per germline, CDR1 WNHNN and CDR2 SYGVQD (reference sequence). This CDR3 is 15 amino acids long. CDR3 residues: CASSDERGGLGEQFF. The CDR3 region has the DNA TGCGCCAGCAGTGATGAGCGGGGGGGCCTTGGTGAGCAGTTCTTC.

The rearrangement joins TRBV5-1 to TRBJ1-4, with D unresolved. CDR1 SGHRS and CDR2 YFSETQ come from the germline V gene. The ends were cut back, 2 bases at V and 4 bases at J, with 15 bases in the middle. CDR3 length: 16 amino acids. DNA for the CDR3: TGCGCCAGCAGCTTTGGCGGTCGGGGAAATAATGAAAAACTGTTTTTT. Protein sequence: CASSFGGRGNNEKLFF.

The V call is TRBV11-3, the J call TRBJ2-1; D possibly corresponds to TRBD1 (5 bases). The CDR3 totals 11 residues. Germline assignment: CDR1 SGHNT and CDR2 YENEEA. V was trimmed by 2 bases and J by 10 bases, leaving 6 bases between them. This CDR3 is CASSLNREQFF. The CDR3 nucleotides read TGTGCCAGCAGCTTAAACAGGGAGCAGTTCTTC.

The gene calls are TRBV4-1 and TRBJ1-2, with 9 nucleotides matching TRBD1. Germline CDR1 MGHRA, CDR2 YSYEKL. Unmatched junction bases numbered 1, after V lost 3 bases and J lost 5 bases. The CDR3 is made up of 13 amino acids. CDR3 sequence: CASSQGQGYGYTF. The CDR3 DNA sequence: TGCGCCAGCAGCCAGGGACAGGGATATGGCTACACCTTC.